This T cell receptor beta chain was documented in a study of blood T cells in healthy people across ages. Study context: Template switching captured about one barcoded beta molecule per two T cells. Findings of the study overall: Naive T cell percentage showed a strong correlation with TCR beta diversity. Changes seen in expanded clonotypes were possibly confounded by donor CMV status left unknown. Per million T cells, TCR beta diversity dropped about linearly as age rose.

A second PCR of 7 to 11 cycles used a sample-barcoded 5' primer and a J-beta primer mix. TCRdb independently ran MiXCR on the 5' RACE reads; one entry per CDR3 protein. The sample consists of 500,000 to 600,000 distinct CDR3 sequences, 27% of them appearing once. Trimming removed 9 bases from V and 6 bases from J, with 15 bases in between. The germline gives CDR1 SNHLY, CDR2 FYNNEI. The length of the CDR3 is 13 residues. To note about this clonotype: Its antigen is unidentified.

The receptor comes from a woman aged 65 to 85 in good health. What was sequenced was blood. The chain carries TRBV2 and TRBJ2-1, with D maybe TRBD2 (7 bases). The CDR3 DNA sequence: TGTGCCAGAGGGGGGGGGCTTGGCAATGAGCAGTTCTTC. It specifies CARGGGLGNEQFF.